A single sample gave rise to the 16 T cell receptor beta chains below, sequenced in a study of blood T cell repertoires in COVID-19. The method was immunoSEQ multiplex PCR; TCRdb's version includes in-frame clones alone and lacks a portion of them. The table lists under 300,000 clones, 82% of them singletons. What was sequenced was peripheral blood. These receptors all come from a woman of 80 years or more with active or convalescent COVID-19.

This clone was seen a handful of times. The V and J genes are TRBV7-2 and TRBJ1-3, with D maybe TRBD1 (5 bases). Germline values: CDR1 SGHTA, CDR2 FQGNSA. The CDR3 is 17 amino acids. Deletions cut 0 bases from V and 4 bases from J, with 16 bases between. In DNA, the CDR3 is TGTGCCAGCAGCTTAGCTACAGGCCAGGGAACGGGAAACACCATATATTTT. This codes for CASSLATGQGTGNTIYF.

This clone was observed once. The V and J genes are TRBV3-1 (or the pseudogene TRBV3-2) and TRBJ1-6, with 8 bases aligning to TRBD1. The CDR3 has 14 amino acids. Germline loops: CDR1 LGHDT, CDR2 YNNKEL (reference sequence). Trimming removed 4 bases from V and 7 bases from J; junction bases left unmatched: 3. CDR3 coding DNA: TGTGCCAGCAGCCTTTGGACAGGGAATTCACCCCTCCACTTT. Protein: CASSLWTGNSPLHF.

This clone has only one observation. The rearrangement uses TRBV2 and TRBJ1-2; maybe TRBD1 (5 bases). The germline V gene has CDR1 SNHLY and CDR2 FYNNEI. The ends were cut back, 6 bases at V and 8 bases at J, with 13 bases in the middle. This CDR3 is 12 amino acids long. This chain's CDR3 is CASSLTVGGYTF. CDR3 coding DNA: TGTGCCAGCAGCCTGACAGTGGGGGGCTACACCTTC. The full variable domain, completed using reference TRBV2 and TRBJ1-2, is EPEVTQTPSHQVTQMGQEVILRCVPISNHLYFYWYRQILGQKVEFLVSFYNNEISEKSEIFDDQFSVERPDGSNFTLKIRSTKLEDSAMYFCASSLTVGGYTFGSGTRLTVV.

This sequence joins TRBV11-2 and TRBJ2-7; weak D call: TRBD2 (5 bases). Trimming shortened V by 4 bases and J by 1 base, and 11 bases separated the two germline ends. Germline CDR1 SGHAT, CDR2 FQNNGV. This CDR3 has 14 amino acids. The CDR3 DNA reads TGTGCCAGCAGCTCGTCATCGGGATCCTACGAGCAGTACTTC. It translates to CASSSSSGSYEQYF. Drawing the rest from reference TRBV11-2 and TRBJ2-7, the complete variable domain is EAGVAQSPRYKIIEKRQSVAFWCNPISGHATLYWYQQILGQGPKLLIQFQNNGVVDDSQLPKDRFSAERLKGVDSTLKIQPAKLEDSAVYLCASSSSSGSYEQYFGPGTRLTVT.

The rearrangement uses TRBV3-1 (or the pseudogene TRBV3-2) and TRBJ2-7; 7 bases agree with TRBD1. V lost 4 bases and J lost 5; bases outside the gene matches: 20. In germline, CDR1 is LGHDT, CDR2 YNNKEL (reference sequence). The CDR3 runs 18 residues. The DNA for the CDR3 is TGTGCCAGCAGCCTATACCCCGGGACAGACCTCATGCAGGACGAGCAGTACTTC. As protein: CASSLYPGTDLMQDEQYF.

This clone was seen more than once but under ten times. The rearrangement uses TRBV10-2 and TRBJ1-2; maybe TRBD1 (5 bases). Between the trimmed V and J ends, which lost 4 bases and 7 bases, there was a span of 16 bases. CDR3 length: 14 residues. CDR1 and CDR2 from the germline V gene are WSHSY and SAAADI. The CDR3 nucleotides read TGCGCCAGCAGTGTCGGGGGGATTGGAGCTGGCTACACCTTC. Its protein is CASSVGGIGAGYTF.

The V gene is TRBV29-1, the J gene TRBJ1-2; D is possibly TRBD1 (5 bases). The CDR3 has 13 amino acids. Trimming shortened V by 2 bases and J by 7 bases, and 14 bases separated the two germline ends. The germline V gene encodes CDR1 SQVTM and CDR2 ANQGSEA. The CDR3 nucleotides read TGCAGCGTTGAATCAGGAGGGGCTAGTGGCTACACCTTC. Translating it yields CSVESGGASGYTF.

The chain recombines TRBV29-1 with TRBJ2-7; 7 bases fit TRBD1. The length of the CDR3 is 15 residues. After removal of 2 bases from V and 2 bases from J, the junction contained 9 bases not matched to a gene. Germline V gives CDR1 SQVTM, CDR2 ANQGSEA. This CDR3 is CSVESAGGRPYEQYF. CDR3 nucleotide sequence: TGCAGCGTTGAATCCGCAGGGGGACGGCCCTACGAGCAGTACTTC.

This chain joins TRBV19 and TRBJ2-7; perhaps TRBD1 as D (6 bases). Deletions cut 5 bases from V and 0 bases from J, with 14 bases between. The germline V gene has CDR1 LNHDA and CDR2 SQIVND (reference sequence). CDR3 length: 15 residues. The DNA of the CDR3 is TGTGCCAGTAGTCGACAGGCGGACCACTCCTACGAGCAGTACTTC. It translates to CASSRQADHSYEQYF.

The CDR3: CASSLGGTGADNGYTF. In DNA, the CDR3 is TGTGCCAGCAGCTTAGGAGGGACAGGGGCTGACAATGGCTACACCTTC. The chain recombines TRBV13 with TRBJ1-2; 10 bases line up with TRBD1. The CDR3 loop spans 16 amino acids. Unmatched junction bases numbered 7, after V lost 0 bases and J lost 6 bases. CDR1 PRHDT and CDR2 FYEKMQ come from the germline V gene (reference sequence). Together with reference TRBV13 and TRBJ1-2, the CDR3 gives the full variable domain: AAGVIQSPRHLIKEKRETATLKCYPIPRHDTVYWYQQGPGQDPQFLISFYEKMQSDKGSIPDRFSAQQFSDYHSELNMSSLELGDSALYFCASSLGGTGADNGYTFGSGTRLTVV.

V usage is TRBV5-4 and J usage is TRBJ1-2; 12 bases line up with TRBD1. The CDR3 consists of 15 residues. Germline values: CDR1 SGHNT, CDR2 YYREEE (reference sequence). With 0 bases clipped from V and 8 bases from J, the junction kept 5 bases outside the gene matches. The DNA of the CDR3 is TGTGCCAGCAGCTTGGCTGGGACAGGGGGCAAAGGCTACACCTTC. Its protein is CASSLAGTGGKGYTF.

This clone was seen a handful of times. V usage is TRBV3-1 (or the pseudogene TRBV3-2) and J usage is TRBJ2-2; a possible D gene is TRBD1 (6 bases). CDR1 LGHDT and CDR2 YNNKEL come from the germline V gene (reference sequence). Between the trimmed V and J ends, which lost 8 bases and 7 bases, there was a span of 11 bases. The CDR3 sequence is 12 residues long. In nucleotides, the CDR3 is TGTGCCAGCCAGAACAGGGTCGGGGAGCTGTTTTTT. Encoded protein: CASQNRVGELFF.

This clone was detected once. J is TRBJ1-1 and V is TRBV28; 7 nucleotides line up with TRBD1. The ends lost 8 bases at V and 4 bases at J; junction bases unmatched: 4. There are 12 residues in the CDR3. Germline lookup yields CDR1 MDHEN and CDR2 SYDVKM. CDR3 DNA sequence: TGTGCCAGCCAACAGGGGACCACTGAAGCTTTCTTT. Its protein is CASQQGTTEAFF.

In its sample, this clone was seen a few times. The V call is TRBV9, the J call TRBJ2-3, with 9 bases fitting TRBD2. From germline, CDR1 is SGDLS and CDR2 YYNGEE. This CDR3 contains 15 residues. V trimming: 2 bases; J trimming: 4 bases; junction bases outside the gene matches: 5. CDR3 nucleotide sequence: TGTGCCAGCAGCGTTTTGCGGGGGGGCCCAGATACGCAGTATTTT. Translation: CASSVLRGGPDTQYF.

The table lists this clone with a few counts. The rearrangement uses TRBV6-5 and TRBJ2-7; tentative D call: TRBD1 (6 bases). CDR1 and CDR2 (germline): MNHEY, SVGAGI. Trimming cost V 6 bases and J 3 bases, with 15 bases left between them. The CDR3 is made up of 14 amino acids. The CDR3 protein is CASRRGGQLYEQYF. DNA for the CDR3: TGTGCCAGCAGACGTGGCGGACAGCTCTACGAGCAGTACTTC.

The chain has TRBV10-1 and TRBJ2-1, with D possibly being TRBD2 (5 bases). CDR3 length: 14 residues. Germline-derived CDR1 and CDR2 are WNHNN and SYGVQD (reference sequence). Deletions cut 2 bases from V and 6 bases from J, with 11 bases between. The CDR3 DNA reads as TGCGCCAGCAGTGAGCCCGAGAGGGTCAATGAGCAGTTCTTC. Translating it yields CASSEPERVNEQFF.